Below are 2 T cell receptor beta chains sequenced from a single sample in a study of shared clonotypes between healthy human individuals. Here immunoSEQ multiplex PCR was the method, and the copy in TCRdb shows in-frame clones only, minus some. The table lists roughly 2 million clones, around 95% of them singletons. The source material was naive CD4+ T cells sorted from blood. Subset in this sample: CD45RA+ positively selected. Every receptor here comes from a man between 18 and 35 years old in good health.

The chain carries TRBV6-5 and TRBJ2-1; D unresolved. The germline V and J ends were trimmed by 5 bases and 0 bases, with 11 bases remaining between them. Germline CDR1 MNHEY, CDR2 SVGAGI. The CDR3 is 15 residues long. The CDR3 sequence is CASSHRRPSYNEQFF. Here the CDR3 DNA reads TGTGCCAGCAGTCATAGGCGGCCCTCCTACAATGAGCAGTTCTTC.

The chain carries TRBV14 and TRBJ2-5; D is undetermined. This CDR3 contains 15 residues. Germline V CDR1 and CDR2: SGHDN, FVKESK. Deletions cut 0 bases from V and 1 base from J, with 9 bases between. CDR3 sequence: CASSQDIKGQETQYF. CDR3 bases: TGTGCCAGCAGCCAAGACATTAAGGGCCAAGAGACCCAGTACTTC. Looking up the rest from reference TRBV14 and TRBJ2-5 gives the full variable domain: EAGVTQFPSHSVIEKGQTVTLRCDPISGHDNLYWYRRVMGKEIKFLLHFVKESKQDESGMPNNRFLAERTGGTYSTLKVQPAELEDSGVYFCASSQDIKGQETQYFGPGTRLLVL.